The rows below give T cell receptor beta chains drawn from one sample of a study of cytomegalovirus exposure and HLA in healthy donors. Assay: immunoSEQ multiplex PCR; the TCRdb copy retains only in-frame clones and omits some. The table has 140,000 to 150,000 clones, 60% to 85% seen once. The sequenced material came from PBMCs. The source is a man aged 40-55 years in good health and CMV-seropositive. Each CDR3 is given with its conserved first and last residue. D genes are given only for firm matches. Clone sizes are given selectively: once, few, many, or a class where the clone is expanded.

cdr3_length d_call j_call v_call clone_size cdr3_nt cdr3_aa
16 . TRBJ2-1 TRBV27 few TGTGCCAGCAGTTTAAGGGGCCTAGCCGGGGGCAATGAGCAGTTCTTC CASSLRGLAGGNEQFF
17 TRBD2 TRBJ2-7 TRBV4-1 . TGCGCCAGCAGCCAACGACTAGCGGGAGGGGTCCTCTACGAGCAGTACTTC CASSQRLAGGVLYEQYF
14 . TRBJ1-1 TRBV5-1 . TGCGCCAGCAGCTTGGGGGCCATGAACACTGAAGCTTTCTTT CASSLGAMNTEAFF
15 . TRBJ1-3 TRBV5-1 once TGCGCCAGCAGCTTGGACGGGGTTACTGGAAACACCATATATTTT CASSLDGVTGNTIYF
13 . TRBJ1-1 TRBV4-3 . TGCGCCAGCAGCCAAGACAGAAACACTGAAGCTTTCTTT CASSQDRNTEAFF
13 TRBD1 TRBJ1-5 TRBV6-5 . TGTGCCAGCAGTGGGGGACAGGGAGAGCCCCAGCATTTT CASSGGQGEPQHF
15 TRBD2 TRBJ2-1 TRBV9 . TGTGCCAGCAGCGGTAGCGGGGACTCCTACAATGAGCAGTTCTTC CASSGSGDSYNEQFF
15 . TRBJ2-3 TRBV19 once TGTGCCAGTAGCTGGGGACTCACGAGCACAGATACGCAGTATTTT CASSWGLTSTDTQYF
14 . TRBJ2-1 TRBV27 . TGTGCCAGCAGTTCCCAATGGGCGGGTGATGAGCAGTTCTTC CASSSQWAGDEQFF
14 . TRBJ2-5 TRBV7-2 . TGTGCCAGCAGCCCTGGACAAACACAGGAGACCCAGTACTTC CASSPGQTQETQYF